This T cell receptor beta chain was observed in a study of T cells in Graves' hyperthyroidism and ophthalmopathy. Findings and caveats of the study: Most expanded thyroid clonotypes above 0.001 also appeared in blood.

Germline V gene data show CDR1 as LGHDT and CDR2 as YNNKEL (reference sequence). Losses at the gene ends were 2 bases for V and 4 bases for J; bases not matched to a gene: 10. This CDR3 comprises 17 residues. About this clonotype: What it binds is unknown.

The source material, RNA transcripts, was used to amplify TCR beta CDR3 regions. With the HTBI primer set, the TCR CDR3 went through a first round of RT-PCR. TCRdb fed the multiplex PCR reads into MiXCR, producing one record per CDR3 protein. The sample holds more than 600,000 distinct CDR3 sequences, about 16% seen once. Diagnoses rested on clinical symptoms, serum thyroxine and TRAb, thyroid ultrasound and orbital computed tomography. Using 10 ml of fresh peripheral blood, PBMCs were prepared. The TCR sequence derives from a man in his late teens or twenties with Graves' hyperthyroidism. The gene calls are TRBV3-1 and TRBJ2-1, with TRBD2 matching 8 bases. Sequencing was carried out using blood. CDR3: CASSQWGGTSGYNEQFF. As DNA, the CDR3 is TGTGCCAGCAGCCAATGGGGGGGAACTAGCGGTTACAATGAGCAGTTCTTC.